The 23 T cell receptor beta chains in this list originate from one sample, sequenced in a study of tumor and adjacent non-tumor tissue in lung cancer. Three rounds of nested PCR, following a modified ARM-PCR protocol, produced the TCRbeta library. TCRdb itself ran the multiplex PCR reads through MiXCR, one entry per CDR3 protein. The data contain approximately 68,000 distinct CDR3 sequences, around three quarters of them seen just once; the ten biggest clones take up 45%. RNA was extracted from bulk tissue without any cell sorting. Distant lung tissue was collected more than 3 cm away from the tumor edge. The specimen sequenced was distant non-tumor lung tissue. These receptors all stem from a man in his 60s with non-small cell lung cancer.

This clonotype was counted ten times or more. The rearrangement joins TRBV20-1 to TRBJ1-5; D may be TRBD1 (6 bases). The CDR3 is 14 residues long. V dropped 5 bases and J dropped 3 bases, with 14 bases sitting between them. CDR1 is DFQATT and CDR2 is SNEGSKA in the germline V gene (reference sequence). In nucleotides, the CDR3 is TGCAGTGCTGGCGACGGACAGCTCAATCAGCCCCAGCATTTT. Its protein product is CSAGDGQLNQPQHF.

A note on this clonotype: A junction end diverges from the germline sequence, so it may reflect a read error. The chain recombines TRBV4-1 with TRBJ2-5; TRBD1 or TRBD2 may be the D gene (5 bases each). The V gene's germline CDR1 is MGHRA and CDR2 YSYEKL. This CDR3 spans 17 amino acids. CDR3 protein: CASSQENVRSRGETQYF. CDR3 nucleotide sequence: TGCGCTAGCAGCCAAGAGAACGTGAGGTCGAGGGGAGAGACCCAGTACTTC.

With respect to this clonotype: Mismatch with germline at one junction end may stem from a read error. This chain joins TRBV28 and TRBJ2-7; D is possibly TRBD2 (5 bases). The CDR3 loop spans 14 amino acids. The germline gives CDR1 MDHEN, CDR2 SYDVKM. The CDR3 DNA follows: TGTACCAGCAGACAAAGCGGATCAGCCTACAAGCAGTACTTC. Translating gives CTSRQSGSAYKQYF. Supplemented by reference TRBV28 and TRBJ2-7, the full variable domain reads DVKVTQSSRYLVKRTGEKVFLECVQDMDHENMFWYRQDPGLGLRLIYFSYDVKMKEKGDIPEGYSVSREKKERFSLILESASTNQTSMYLCTSRQSGSAYKQYFGPGTRLTVT.

Details on this clonotype: A clone one base away is much larger, so this may be a read error. This chain connects TRBV28 to TRBJ1-1; 10 nucleotides agree with TRBD1. V was clipped by 6 bases and J by 5 bases; unmatched bases: 9. This CDR3 contains 15 residues. The germline gives CDR1 MDHEN, CDR2 SYDVKM. CDR3 DNA sequence: TGTGCCAGCAGCCTTTCCGGGACAGGGGCAACTGAAGCTTTCTTT. Amino acids: CASSLSGTGATEAFF.

This clonotype was seen ten or more times. The chain uses TRBV28 and TRBJ2-3; 8 bases fit TRBD1. The CDR3 length is 19 residues. Unmatched junction bases numbered 17, after V lost 5 bases and J lost 1 base. The germline V gene has CDR1 MDHEN and CDR2 SYDVKM. CDR3 sequence reads: CASSNPDRAVLSGTDTQYF. The CDR3 DNA reads TGTGCCAGCAGTAACCCGGACAGGGCGGTCTTGAGCGGCACAGATACGCAGTATTTT.

The chain links TRBV6-6 to TRBJ1-2; no firm D call. The CDR3 has 14 residues. Germline CDR1 is MNHNY and CDR2 is SVGAGI (reference sequence). Trimming took 6 bases from V and 10 from J, leaving 21 bases between them. As DNA, the CDR3 is TGTGCCAGCAGCGTTGTAGTACATGATAATTCCTACACCTTC. It codes for CASSVVVHDNSYTF.

As to this clonotype: Germline is not matched at one junction end, which may reflect a read error. V gene TRBV29-1 combines with J gene TRBJ2-1; D not resolved. Germline assignment: CDR1 SQVTM and CDR2 ANQGSEA. The CDR3 runs 12 residues. CDR3 residues: CGVGGRSNEQFF. The DNA for the CDR3 is TGCGGCGTTGGCGGAAGGAGTAATGAGCAGTTCTTC.

Concerning this clonotype itself: The CDR3 carries no conserved terminal phenylalanine or tryptophan, so it likely arises from a read error. The DNA is omitted, as the CDR3 cannot be located on it reliably, and the CDR3 follows TCRdb's listing. The chain joins TRBV11-1 to TRBJ2-2; the table's D call of TRBD2 was not tested on the DNA. Per the germline V gene, CDR1 is SGHAT and CDR2 is FQDESV (reference sequence). The CDR3 adds up to 14 amino acids, both ends counted. CDR3 loop: CSSSYTSGTGEPFC.

This clonotype was found many times. The chain couples TRBV7-9 to TRBJ2-2; TRBD2 matches 7 bases. CDR1 SEHNR and CDR2 FQNEAQ come from the germline V gene (reference sequence). With 5 bases clipped from V and 0 bases from J, the junction kept 6 bases outside the gene matches. CDR3 length: 16 amino acids. The CDR3 sequence: CASSAPGLANTGELFF. CDR3 nucleotide sequence: TGTGCCAGCAGCGCCCCTGGACTAGCGAACACCGGGGAGCTGTTTTTT.

Comment on this clonotype: One end of the junction is discordant with germline, which a read error may explain. The chain links TRBV6-2 or TRBV6-3 to TRBJ2-1, with D tentatively TRBD2 (6 bases). The CDR3 sequence is 17 residues long. Germline loops: CDR1 MNHEY, CDR2 SVGEGT. The CDR3 protein is CASSYNIHGSFPPEQFF. The CDR3 DNA reads as TGTGCCAGCAGTTACAATATACACGGGAGTTTCCCCCCTGAGCAATTCTTT.

Remarks on this clonotype: The junction shows a germline mismatch at one end, possibly a read error. V is TRBV6-6 and J is TRBJ2-4, with TRBD2 matching over 11 bases. The germline CDR1 and CDR2 sequences are MNHNY and SVGAGI (reference sequence). The CDR3 loop spans 16 amino acids. CDR3 loop: CASRVTSGTSKNIQYF. CDR3 sequence (DNA): TGTGCCAGCAGAGTGACTAGCGGGACTTCCAAGAACATTCAGTACTTC.

The J gene is TRBJ2-2, the V gene TRBV11-1; D is unclear. Trimming left V 3 bases short and J 8 bases short, with 13 bases between. Per germline, CDR1 SGHAT and CDR2 FQDESV (reference sequence). This CDR3 region has 14 residues. The CDR3 sequence is CASSFSSSTGELFF. The DNA of the CDR3 is TGTGCCAGCAGCTTTTCTAGTAGCACTGGGGAGCTGTTTTTT.

To note about this clonotype: At one boundary the junction diverges from the germline segment, which might be a read error. V and J are TRBV29-1 and TRBJ2-5; TRBD2 matches at 11 bases. The CDR3 spans 15 residues. Germline CDR1 reads SQVTM; CDR2 reads ANQGSEA. CDR3 sequence: CSVVLAGGLRGTQYF. In DNA form, the CDR3 reads TGCAGCGTTGTTCTAGCGGGAGGATTGAGAGGGACCCAGTACTTT.

Regarding this clonotype: One end of the junction varies from germline; a read error may be responsible. The chain has TRBV28 and TRBJ2-3, with D tentatively TRBD2 (5 bases). This CDR3 is built from 16 residues. Germline V lookup: CDR1 MDHEN, CDR2 SYDVKM. The CDR3 spells CASSPELSGSTDMQYF. The CDR3 region has the DNA TGTGCCAGCAGTCCAGAACTATCGGGAAGCACAGATATGCAGTATTTT.

On this clonotype itself: At one end, the junction sequence differs from germline, possibly due to a read error. The chain has TRBV29-1 and TRBJ2-2; D assignment may be TRBD1 or TRBD2 (6 bases each). This CDR3 comprises 13 residues. Germline CDR1 and CDR2: SQVTM and ANQGSEA. The CDR3 DNA follows: TGCAGCGCGGAGGGGGATGACACCGGGAAGCTGTTTTTT. This sequence encodes CSAEGDDTGKLFF.

This clonotype was detected only once. A read error is possible here, since a much larger clone lies one base away. The chain employs TRBV11-2 and TRBJ2-1; D ambiguous. CDR1 and CDR2 (germline): SGHAT, FQNNGV. V shed 3 bases and J shed 6 bases, with 9 bases lying between them. There are 13 residues in the CDR3. This chain's CDR3 is CASSFEAANEQFF. In DNA form, the CDR3 reads TGTGCCAGCAGCTTCGAGGCGGCCAATGAGCAGTTCTTC.

Note on this clonotype: Compared with germline, one end of the junction differs, possibly owing to a read error. The genes are TRBV6-5 and TRBJ2-4; TRBD2 is a possible D gene (5 bases). The CDR3 is made up of 15 amino acids. Germline-derived CDR1 and CDR2 are MNHEY and SVGAGI. The CDR3 region has the DNA TGTGCCAGCATTTACAACCGAGGTTCGGGGAACACTCAGTACTTC. This translates into CASIYNRGSGNTQYF.

As concerns this clonotype: This may arise from a read error, as a much more abundant clone is one base away. The genes are TRBV7-9 and TRBJ1-4; perhaps TRBD1 as D (5 bases). Germline assignment: CDR1 SEHNR and CDR2 FQNEAQ (reference sequence). Trimming removed 8 bases at V and 8 bases at J, with 21 bases between. CDR3 length: 15 residues. CDR3 DNA: TGTGCCAGCGGACACCGTAGGGGAAGGGAAGAAAAACTGTTTTTT. Translated: CASGHRRGREEKLFF.

This clonotype was detected once. One end of the junction varies from germline; a read error may be responsible. The chain recombines TRBV11-3 with TRBJ2-1; D not resolved. In germline, CDR1 is SGHNT, CDR2 YENEEA. CDR3 length equals 15 residues. The CDR3 spells CTNSSRRSSYNKQFF. The CDR3 DNA follows: TGTACCAACAGCTCACGCAGGAGCTCCTACAATAAGCAGTTCTTC.

The chain has TRBV6-1 and TRBJ2-5; D gene ambiguous. V lost 5 bases, J lost 1 base, and 14 bases lay in between. This CDR3 has 15 residues. Per the germline V gene, CDR1 is MNHNS and CDR2 is SASEGT. This chain's CDR3 is CASSQLPAPQETQYF. The CDR3 coding sequence is TGTGCCAGCAGTCAGCTGCCAGCGCCCCAAGAGACCCAGTACTTC.

CDR3 in amino acids: CASTFGRGSGYTF. For the CDR3, the DNA is TGTGCCAGCACTTTTGGGAGAGGGAGCGGCTACACCTTC. The J gene is TRBJ1-2, the V gene TRBV12-3 or TRBV12-4; D is uncertain. V was trimmed by 7 bases and J by 8 bases, leaving 17 bases between them. This CDR3 comprises 13 residues.

Details on this clonotype: Mismatch with germline at one junction end may stem from a read error. The CDR3 reads CASCEKGGNRKNIQYF. The CDR3 DNA is TGTGCCAGCTGCGAGAAAGGGGGTAATAGGAAAAACATTCAGTATTTC. The chain employs TRBV6-1 and TRBJ2-4; perhaps TRBD1 as D (6 bases). CDR1 and CDR2 from the germline V gene are MNHNS and SASEGT. The CDR3 loop spans 16 amino acids.

This clonotype has just a few counts. V is TRBV19 and J is TRBJ1-5; D remains ambiguous. The germline V gene encodes CDR1 LNHDA and CDR2 SQIVND (reference sequence). This CDR3 is built from 17 residues. The ends were cut back, 7 bases at V and 0 bases at J, with 19 bases in the middle. CDR3 sequence (DNA): TGTGCCAGTACCCGGGTGGACGCCCTTTATAGCAATCAGCCCCAGCATTTT. This gives the protein CASTRVDALYSNQPQHF.